What follows describes a single T cell receptor (beta chain). Run at survey level, the immunoSEQ assay was version v3.0. Sequencing had a target that covered roughly 35,000-55,000 T-cell genomes per sample. Sequencing was performed with immunoSEQ multiplex PCR; in TCRdb, only in-frame clones are kept and a portion is missing. The sample includes some 25,000 clones, around 84% of them seen just once. The content of samples before DNA extraction was roughly 1-10 million cryopreserved PBMC. The ends were cut back, 4 bases at V and 5 bases at J, with 16 bases in the middle. This CDR3 is built from 15 residues. Per the germline V gene, CDR1 is LNHDA and CDR2 is SQIVND (reference sequence). This sample is drawn from a study of long-term antiretroviral therapy in people with HIV.

V and J are TRBV19 and TRBJ2-3; D may match TRBD1 or TRBD2 (5 bases each). The clonotype comes from a man aged 45 to 65 with HIV. The specimen was unsorted PBMCs, collected 3 years after starting antiretroviral therapy. This CDR3 is CASSTDGGGGDTQYF. The CDR3 DNA reads as TGTGCCAGTAGTACCGATGGGGGTGGTGGAGATACGCAGTATTTT.